This T cell receptor beta chain originates from a study of cytomegalovirus exposure and HLA in healthy donors (dated by TCRdb to about 2017). Background for the entire study: An earlier analysis of approximately 640 of the donors reported roughly 300 Gb of sequence data and roughly 110 million unique TCR beta sequences from about 200 million T cells. About 280 gigabases of sequencing data and roughly 81 million unique TCR sequences made up an early release that covered under 750 HLA-typed donors. Every repertoire in the discovery cohort had been generated on one and the same sequencing platform. The later analysis used no new phenotypic data to find candidate immune exposures, relying instead on TCR beta sequences and their occurrence across donors. The number of donors typed differed by locus, with roughly 629-640 for A, B, C, DRB1 and DQB1, roughly 520 for DQA1, some 570 for DPA1, and about 450 for DPB1. A later genetic analysis took genome-wide SNP genotypes for about 55% of the roughly 670 donors and used that subset as a discovery cohort. The genetic ancestry cluster associated with self-reported Caucasian donors included approximately 85% of the roughly 360 genotyped donors. Because of strong linkage in the cohort, four or five DR-DQ haplotypes were treated as single units for association and clustering. Across roughly 420 genotyped donors of the cohort, an average of roughly 250,000 unique TCR beta nucleotide sequences per donor were sequenced, and around 19% of those sequences were non-productive. A later analysis re-analyzed previously published TCR beta repertoires from 666 donors and added high-resolution HLA genotyping to study TCR occurrence patterns. In addition to the first cohort of hundreds of subjects, a separate validation cohort of approximately 110 different subjects was used. To predict cytomegalovirus infection status, the study combined high-throughput TCR immunosequencing, statistical association of individual TCRs with disease status, and machine learning. Using immunosequencing, the study profiled T cell repertoires from roughly 650 subjects and related those repertoires to cytomegalovirus serostatus. To decide whether each TCR beta V gene segment behaved as functional or pseudogenic, an earlier analysis of over 500 of the donors relied on high-throughput TCR beta sequencing. Donor age, sex, ethnicity and CMV serostatus were compiled alongside the repertoire data. HLA typing included class I and class II loci at four-digit resolution. The aim of the study was to test whether cataloging public T cell receptors could identify signatures of past pathogen exposure.

In total, 600 or so healthy bone marrow donors made up the cohort. At the time of sampling, every cohort member was nominally healthy, though immune exposures that went unrecorded were likely present. The donor was CMV seronegative and was included in the group of several hundred seronegative cohort members. Each donor provided a peripheral blood sample, and peripheral blood mononuclear cells were used for TCR beta sequencing. The Qiagen DNeasy Blood Extraction Kit was used to extract genomic DNA from the blood cell samples. Inclusive of the bounding cysteine and phenylalanine, the CDR3 is 18 residues long. Only the CDR3 portion is preserved as DNA: 54 bases, with reading frame beginning at the first base. From a lookup of the germline V gene, CDR1 and CDR2 are SGHDN and FVKESK. V is cut back by 5 bases and J by 4 bases, with 14 bases in the junction unmatched. Library creation used the immunoSEQ multiplex PCR assay. A mixture of 60 forward primers for TCR Vbeta segments and 13 reverse primers for TCR Jbeta segments was used in the multiplex PCR. The CDR3 region of rearranged TCR beta genes was amplified from genomic DNA by a multiplex PCR assay. Amplified TCR beta libraries were sequenced as 87-base-pair reads on the Illumina HiSeq System. Turning to the authors' computational methods: Across the 666 repertoires, a later analysis counted some 81 million unique TCR beta chains, roughly 11 million of which were shared by at least two donors. Raw reads were error-corrected and collapsed into unique sequences with a nearest-neighbor algorithm that merged closely related sequences to remove PCR and sequencing errors. To assign V, D and J gene segments, CDR3 sequences were aligned to IMGT reference sequences. For a sequence to be retained, at least a six-nucleotide match to both a V gene segment and a J gene segment was required. Rearrangements were called productive when the CDR3 lacked stop codons and stayed in frame with V and J; all others were non-productive. CDR3 was defined by IMGT convention, running from the second conserved V-encoded cysteine to the conserved J-encoded phenylalanine. Sequences without an unambiguous match to a single V gene segment were excluded from the earlier analysis of 450 to 650 of the donors. An earlier analysis of 550 to 650 of the donors classified V segments as functional when productive rearrangements were above 56.7% and as segregating when the standard deviation between donors was above 5%. A statistical classification framework was developed to diagnose cytomegalovirus status using the catalog of TCR beta chain sequences. In a later analysis, TCR nucleotide sequences were compared against IMGT/GENE-DB human TR gene sequences so that V and J genes could be assigned. A later analysis assigned CDR3 sequences and most-parsimonious VDJ recombination scenarios with the TCRdist pipeline. In a later analysis, each TCR beta chain was defined by its CDR3 amino acid sequence together with its V-gene family, and reads without a unique V-gene family were excluded. A later analysis removed over 500 highly shared, low-generation-probability nucleotide sequences to deal with suspected cross-contamination and a sequencing artifact. In a later analysis, a clonal expansion index for each public chain was calculated from normalized within-repertoire ranks of inferred template counts. A later analysis computed generation probabilities with a VDJ recombination model fitted to out-of-frame rearrangements, and checked the results against IGoR. A later analysis scored TCR-TCR, TCR-HLA and TCR-CMV co-occurrence with hypergeometric tests, applying a repertoire-size bias correction to TCR pairs. In a later analysis, false discovery rates were estimated by permuting HLA or CMV assignments 20 times. A later analysis grouped co-occurring TCRs with DBSCAN, adding TCRdist sequence similarity when clustering within HLA-allele-positive subsets. Repertoires with fewer than 30,000 or more than 120,000 public chains were left out of co-occurrence clustering, as were about 5 repertoires with anomalous nucleotide sharing. Held by TCRdb, this immuneACCESS table contains in-frame sequences only and omits some clones. Under half of the omission traces to an unresolved V gene where checked; the cause of the rest is unknown. The V and J calls and clone size were taken over from that table, and D and trimming were inferred from the DNA. The sample contains 90,000 to 120,000 clones, approximately 81% of them found a single time. The ten largest account for more than 2% of the sample.

Overall results and qualifications from the work: Because some donors lacked HLA typing at each locus, the association tests relied only on the typed subset. A total of 150 or so TCR beta chains were listed by the study as associated with cytomegalovirus. Across donors, most TCR sequences were observed very rarely, whereas some public TCRs were present in many individuals. Specific HLA alleles were associated with 15,000 to 20,000 TCR beta sequences at a false discovery rate of 0.05 in a later analysis. Several of the top co-occurrence clusters appeared to be linked to parvovirus B19, influenza, CMV and Epstein-Barr virus, according to a later analysis. A cluster of highly shared sequence variants was judged likely to be a technical artifact of the sequencing pipeline. Most CMV-associated TCR beta chains appeared to be HLA-restricted in a later analysis, and the HLA associations seemed to be driven largely by CMV exposure. This cohort had only TCR beta chains sequenced, and the lack of alpha or paired-chain data limited which features could be detected. V-gene and J-gene trimming of TCR beta chains was associated with a missense DCLRE1C variant in a later genetic analysis, and the association was replicated in an independent cohort. Some IMGT-functional V segments, including TRBV6-2 and TRBV6-3, could not be distinguished by the 87-base-pair reads and were therefore excluded. Strong co-occurrence of HLA alleles, especially DR and DQ, made assigning TCR associations to individual alleles difficult. A further reported finding was that TCR beta sequences accurately predicted the HLA-A and HLA-B alleles for most subjects in the first cohort. Correlated functional status among segregating V segments might be attributable to linkage disequilibrium, but an unknown experimental factor could not be ruled out. CMV serostatus was the only immune exposure information available for the cohort. Presence/absence analyses assumed roughly uniform sequencing depth across donors, an assumption that may not hold. Three of the identified cytomegalovirus-associated TCR beta chains were confirmed in vitro to be specific for cytomegalovirus antigens. The authors suggested that the approach could potentially be extended to other disease states and immunological phenotypes. About 17 rarely observed V segments, including chromosome 9 orphons, were excluded from the earlier analysis of about 500 of the donors because counts were too low. According to a later analysis, TCR association rates differed among HLA loci, with DRB1 alleles showing the most associated TCRs and HLA-C alleles showing the fewest. In an earlier analysis of about 600 of the donors, most TCR beta V segments appeared in productive rearrangements about 90% or about 30% of the time, broadly matching IMGT annotations. In a later genetic analysis, fewer N-insertions in productive TCRs were reported among donors in an Asian-associated ancestry cluster than the roughly 670-donor mean. In a later analysis, HLA-associated TCR beta chains were found to be more clonally expanded and to have lower generation probabilities than equally common non-associated chains. Cytomegalovirus status was reported to be diagnosed by the classifier with high specificity and sensitivity in both the original and validation cohorts.

Details on this clone: Its antigen target is currently unknown. The sample holds no much larger clone one base away, and base qualities are not on file.

This clonotype was obtained from a man aged 30 to 45 in good health and CMV-seronegative. The sequencing input was PBMCs. The sequence links TRBV14 to TRBJ2-7; TRBD2 lines up with 13 middle nucleotides. The CDR3 in this case is CASSASGTSGDSGYEQYF. The nucleotide sequence reads TGTGCCAGCAGCGCATCCGGGACTAGCGGGGATTCGGGGTACGAGCAGTACTTC.